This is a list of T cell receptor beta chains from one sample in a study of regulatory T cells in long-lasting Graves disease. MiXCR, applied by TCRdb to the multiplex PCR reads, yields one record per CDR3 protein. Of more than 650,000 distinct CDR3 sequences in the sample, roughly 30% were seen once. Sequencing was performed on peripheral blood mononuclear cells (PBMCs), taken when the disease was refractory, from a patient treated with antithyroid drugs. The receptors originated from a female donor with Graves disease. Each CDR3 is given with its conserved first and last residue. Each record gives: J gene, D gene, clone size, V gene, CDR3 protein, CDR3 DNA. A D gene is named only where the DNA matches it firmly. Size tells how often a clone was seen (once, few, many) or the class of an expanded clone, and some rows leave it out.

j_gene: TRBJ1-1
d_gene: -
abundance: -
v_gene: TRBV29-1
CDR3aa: CSETRGMTEAFF
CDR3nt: TGCAGCGAAACTAGGGGTATGACTGAAGCTTTCTTT

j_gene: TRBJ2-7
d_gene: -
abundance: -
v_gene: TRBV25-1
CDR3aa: CASSDFLLAEQYF
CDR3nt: TGTGCCAGCAGTGACTTCTTGTTAGCCGAGCAGTACTTC

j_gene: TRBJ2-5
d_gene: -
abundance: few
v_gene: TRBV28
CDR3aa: CASSDRLQTQYF
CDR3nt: TGTGCCAGCAGTGATAGACTACAGACCCAGTACTTC

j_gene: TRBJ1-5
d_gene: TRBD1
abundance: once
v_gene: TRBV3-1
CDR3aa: CASSQNPGGYQPQHF
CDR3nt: TGTGCCAGCAGCCAAAACCCAGGGGGATATCAGCCCCAGCATTTT

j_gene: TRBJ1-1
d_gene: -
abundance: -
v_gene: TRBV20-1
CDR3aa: CSARGPGVGTEAFF
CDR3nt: TGCAGTGCTAGAGGGCCCGGGGTCGGCACTGAAGCTTTCTTT

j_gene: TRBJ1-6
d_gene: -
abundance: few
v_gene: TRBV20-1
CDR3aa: CSARANRDSPLHF
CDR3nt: TGCAGTGCCAGGGCTAACAGGGATTCACCCCTCCACTTT

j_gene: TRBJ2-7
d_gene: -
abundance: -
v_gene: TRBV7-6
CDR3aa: CASSLVGGDSYEQYF
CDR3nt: TGTGCCAGCAGCTTAGTTGGCGGGGACTCCTACGAGCAGTACTTC

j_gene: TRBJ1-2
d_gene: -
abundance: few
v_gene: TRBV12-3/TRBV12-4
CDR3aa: CASSLDQTIPYGYTF
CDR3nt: TGTGCCAGCAGTTTAGACCAGACGATCCCCTATGGCTACACCTTC

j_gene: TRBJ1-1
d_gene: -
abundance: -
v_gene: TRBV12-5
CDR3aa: CASGPGQPTEAFF
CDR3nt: TGTGCTAGTGGTCCGGGACAACCAACTGAAGCTTTCTTT

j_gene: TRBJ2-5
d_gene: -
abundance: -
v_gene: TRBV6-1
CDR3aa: CASSPILQRVQETQYF
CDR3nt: TGTGCCAGCAGTCCCATTTTACAGAGAGTGCAAGAGACCCAGTACTTC

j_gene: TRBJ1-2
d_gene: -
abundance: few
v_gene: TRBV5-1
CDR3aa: CASSLDGRASYTF
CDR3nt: TGCGCCAGCAGCTTGGATGGCAGGGCCAGCTACACCTTC

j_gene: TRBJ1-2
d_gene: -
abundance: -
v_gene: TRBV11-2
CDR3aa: CASSLELWGGANYGYTF
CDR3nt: TGTGCCAGCAGCTTAGAGCTGTGGGGGGGTGCTAACTATGGCTACACCTTC

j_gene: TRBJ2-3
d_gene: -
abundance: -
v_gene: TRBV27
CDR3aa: CASSWGTTGTDTQYF
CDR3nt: TGTGCCAGCAGTTGGGGTACAACCGGCACAGATACGCAGTATTTT

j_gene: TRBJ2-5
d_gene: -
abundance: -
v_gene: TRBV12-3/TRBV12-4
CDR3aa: CASLPLGETQYF
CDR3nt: TGTGCCAGCTTACCCCTTGGGGAGACCCAGTACTTC

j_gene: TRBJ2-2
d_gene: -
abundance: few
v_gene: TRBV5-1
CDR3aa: CASSAQGTGELFF
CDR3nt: TGTGCCAGCAGCGCACAGGGAACCGGGGAGCTGTTTTTT

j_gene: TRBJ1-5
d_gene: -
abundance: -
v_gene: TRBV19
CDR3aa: CASSIEVNQPQHF
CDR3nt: TGTGCCAGTAGTATAGAGGTCAATCAGCCCCAGCATTTT

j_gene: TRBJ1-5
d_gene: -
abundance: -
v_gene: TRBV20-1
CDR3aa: CSARADLGAYQPQHF
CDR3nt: TGCAGTGCTAGAGCTGATTTAGGGGCTTATCAGCCCCAGCATTTT

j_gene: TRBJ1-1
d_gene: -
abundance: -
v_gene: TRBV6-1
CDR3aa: CASGDQPEEAFF
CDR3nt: TGTGCCAGCGGTGATCAGCCCGAGGAAGCTTTCTTT

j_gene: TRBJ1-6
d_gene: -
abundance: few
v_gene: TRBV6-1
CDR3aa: CASSEVQRGSPLHF
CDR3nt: TGTGCCAGCAGTGAAGTACAGAGGGGTTCACCCCTCCACTTT

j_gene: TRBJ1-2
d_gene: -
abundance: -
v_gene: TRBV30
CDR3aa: CAWSPGGAMGYTF
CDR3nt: TGTGCCTGGAGTCCTGGGGGGGCGATGGGCTACACCTTC

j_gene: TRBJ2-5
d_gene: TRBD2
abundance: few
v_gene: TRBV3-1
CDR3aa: CASSQGVREGGETQYF
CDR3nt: TGTGCCAGCAGCCAAGGTGTCCGGGAGGGCGGAGAGACCCAGTACTTC

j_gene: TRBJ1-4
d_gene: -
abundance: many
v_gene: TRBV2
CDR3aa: CASSGYGSSHEKLFF
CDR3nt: TGTGCCAGCAGTGGTTACGGGTCTAGTCATGAAAAACTGTTTTTT

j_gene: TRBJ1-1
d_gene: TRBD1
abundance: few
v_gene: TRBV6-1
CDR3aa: CASGGDRDTEAFF
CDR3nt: TGTGCCAGCGGGGGAGACAGGGACACTGAAGCTTTCTTT

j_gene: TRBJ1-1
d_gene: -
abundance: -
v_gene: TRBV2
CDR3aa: CASIEQTDFEAFF
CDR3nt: TGTGCCAGCATTGAACAGACCGATTTTGAAGCTTTCTTT

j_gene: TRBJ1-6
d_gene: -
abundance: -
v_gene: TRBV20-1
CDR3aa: CSARGGIAGWHSPLHF
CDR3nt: TGCAGTGCTAGAGGGGGAATTGCAGGGTGGCATTCACCCCTCCACTTT

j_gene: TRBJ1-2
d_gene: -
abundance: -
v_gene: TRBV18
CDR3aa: CASSPPAREGGYTF
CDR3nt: TGTGCCAGCTCACCACCGGCCAGGGAAGGGGGCTACACCTTC

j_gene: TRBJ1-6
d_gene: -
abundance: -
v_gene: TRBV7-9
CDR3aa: CASHRTSSYNSPLHF
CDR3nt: TGTGCCAGCCACCGCACGAGCTCCTATAATTCACCCCTCCACTTT

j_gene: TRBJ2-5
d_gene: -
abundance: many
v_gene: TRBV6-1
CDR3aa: CASSTLETQYF
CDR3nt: TGTGCCAGCAGTACGTTAGAGACCCAGTACTTC

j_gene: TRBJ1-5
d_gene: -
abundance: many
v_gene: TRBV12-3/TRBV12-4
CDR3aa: CASSSSGYNQPQHF
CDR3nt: TGTGCCAGCAGTTCCTCGGGATACAATCAGCCCCAGCATTTT